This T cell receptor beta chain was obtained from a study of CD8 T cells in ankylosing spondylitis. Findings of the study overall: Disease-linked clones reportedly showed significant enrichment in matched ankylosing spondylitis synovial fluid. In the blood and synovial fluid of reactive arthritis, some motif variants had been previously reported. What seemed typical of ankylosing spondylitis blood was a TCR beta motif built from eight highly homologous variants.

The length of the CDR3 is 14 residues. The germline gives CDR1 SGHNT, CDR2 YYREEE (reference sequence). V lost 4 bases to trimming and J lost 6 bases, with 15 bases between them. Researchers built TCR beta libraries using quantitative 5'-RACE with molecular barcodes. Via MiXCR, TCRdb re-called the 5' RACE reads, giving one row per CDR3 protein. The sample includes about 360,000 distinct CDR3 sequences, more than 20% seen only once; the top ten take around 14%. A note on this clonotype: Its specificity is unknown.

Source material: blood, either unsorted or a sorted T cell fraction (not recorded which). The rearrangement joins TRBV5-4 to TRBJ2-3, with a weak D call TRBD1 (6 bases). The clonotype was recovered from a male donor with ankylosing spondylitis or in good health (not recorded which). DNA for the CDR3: TGTGCCAGCAGCCCAGAACAGGGTTGGGATACGCAGTATTTT. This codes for CASSPEQGWDTQYF.